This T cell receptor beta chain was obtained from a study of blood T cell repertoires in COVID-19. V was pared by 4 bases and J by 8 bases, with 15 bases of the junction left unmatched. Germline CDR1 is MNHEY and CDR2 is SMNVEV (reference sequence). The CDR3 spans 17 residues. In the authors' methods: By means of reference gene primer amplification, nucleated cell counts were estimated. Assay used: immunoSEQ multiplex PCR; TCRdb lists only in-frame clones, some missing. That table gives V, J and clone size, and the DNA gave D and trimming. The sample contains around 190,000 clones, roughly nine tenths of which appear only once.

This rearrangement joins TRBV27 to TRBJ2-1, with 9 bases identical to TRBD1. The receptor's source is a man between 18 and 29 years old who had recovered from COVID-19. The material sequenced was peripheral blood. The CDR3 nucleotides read TGTGCCAGCAGTTATAGCCCGTTACAGGGGGCCTCGGATGAGCAGTTCTTC. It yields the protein CASSYSPLQGASDEQFF.